Listed here are 21 T cell receptor beta chains from one sample, sequenced in a study of cytomegalovirus exposure and HLA in healthy donors listed by TCRdb under 2017. To prepare the library, the immunoSEQ multiplex PCR assay was applied. A mixture of 60 forward primers for TCR Vbeta segments and 13 reverse primers for TCR Jbeta segments was used in the multiplex PCR. Entries here come from immuneACCESS through TCRdb and include only in-frame sequences with V and J called. Some clones fail to appear in such tables; in the studies checked, an unresolved V gene covers under half of the shortfall, and the cause of the remainder is unknown. Within this sample are over 150,000 clones, with roughly 85% of them counted one time only. Roughly 2% of the sample belongs to the ten largest clones. The sequenced sample was PBMCs. These receptors all stem from a man in his forties in good health and CMV-seronegative.

This clone was seen only a few times. The CDR3 DNA sequence: TGTGCCAGCAGCTTGGCGGTGGAGCAGTACTTC. Translating gives CASSLAVEQYF. This rearrangement joins TRBV5-6 to TRBJ2-7; D unclear. The CDR3 covers 11 residues. Trimming left V 0 bases short and J 7 bases short, with 5 bases between. Germline V CDR1 and CDR2: SGHDT, YYEEEE.

The V call is TRBV9, the J call TRBJ1-2; D remains unclear. Between the trimmed V and J ends, which lost 0 bases and 1 base, there was a span of 13 bases. The CDR3 is 16 amino acids. Germline V CDR1 and CDR2: SGDLS, YYNGEE. Here the CDR3 reads CASSVGGSLNNYGYTF. CDR3 sequence (DNA): TGTGCCAGCAGCGTAGGAGGCAGCCTCAATAACTATGGCTACACCTTC.

The rearrangement joins TRBV7-8 to TRBJ2-5; 9 nucleotides align to TRBD1. The V and J ends lost 2 bases and 5 bases, in that order; junction bases with no gene match: 6. The CDR3 extends over 15 amino acids. Germline V lookup: CDR1 SGHVS, CDR2 FQNEAQ. CDR3 region: CASSLLQGATETQYF. DNA for the CDR3: TGTGCCAGCAGCTTACTACAGGGGGCTACGGAGACCCAGTACTTC. Full variable domain (missing parts from reference TRBV7-8 and TRBJ2-5): GAGVSQSPRYKVAKRGQDVALRCDPISGHVSLFWYQQALGQGPEFLTYFQNEAQLDKSGLPSDRFFAERPEGSVSTLKIQRTQQEDSAVYLCASSLLQGATETQYFGPGTRLLVL.

V is TRBV7-8 and J is TRBJ2-1, with TRBD2 matching over 9 bases. Unmatched junction bases numbered 8, after V lost 7 bases and J lost 1 base. The CDR3 length is 16 residues. Germline loops: CDR1 SGHVS, CDR2 FQNEAQ. The CDR3 loop reads CASTRSAGGSYNEQFF. CDR3 DNA: TGTGCCAGCACCCGATCGGCGGGAGGGTCCTACAATGAGCAGTTCTTC. Using reference TRBV7-8 and TRBJ2-1 for the parts outside the CDR3, the full variable domain is GAGVSQSPRYKVAKRGQDVALRCDPISGHVSLFWYQQALGQGPEFLTYFQNEAQLDKSGLPSDRFFAERPEGSVSTLKIQRTQQEDSAVYLCASTRSAGGSYNEQFFGPGTRLTVL.

The CDR3 loop reads CASSEETSYRWPQHF. CDR3 nucleotides: TGTGCCAGCAGTGAAGAAACCTCCTACCGATGGCCCCAGCATTTT. The rearrangement links TRBV6-1 to TRBJ1-5; D gene uncertain. V was trimmed by 1 base and J by 9 bases, leaving 16 bases between them. The CDR3 covers 15 residues. Germline-derived CDR1 and CDR2 are MNHNS and SASEGT.

This clone was seen a handful of times. The chain recombines TRBV5-6 with TRBJ2-3, with a tentative D call TRBD1 (5 bases). There are 15 residues in the CDR3. V lost 4 bases and J 5 bases, leaving 17 bases between the germline ends. The germline CDR1 and CDR2 sequences are SGHDT and YYEEEE. The CDR3 DNA is TGTGCCAGCAGCCCTTTGACAGTCAAAAGAGATACGCAGTATTTT. The encoded protein is CASSPLTVKRDTQYF.

There are a few counts of this clone. This chain connects TRBV21-1 to TRBJ2-1; the D call in the table, TRBD1, was not verified against the DNA. TRBV21-1 represents a pseudogene. This CDR3 has 19 residues. CDR3 amino acids: CASSKGHRTGTGKLHEQFF. CDR3 in DNA: TGTGCCAGCAGCAAAGGCCACAGGACCGGGACAGGGAAGCTCCATGAGCAGTTCTTC.

The rearrangement links TRBV5-1 to TRBJ1-2; D not certain. CDR3 length: 14 amino acids. V was shortened by 4 bases and J by 1 base, with 11 bases between the two germline ends. The germline CDR1 and CDR2 sequences are SGHRS and YFSETQ. The CDR3 region is CASSAGWDNYGYTF. In DNA form, the CDR3 reads TGCGCCAGCAGCGCGGGGTGGGATAACTATGGCTACACCTTC.

The chain couples TRBV29-1 to TRBJ2-7, with TRBD2 matching over 7 bases. After removal of 7 bases from V and 0 bases from J, the junction contained 15 bases not matched to a gene. Germline V gives CDR1 SQVTM, CDR2 ANQGSEA. This CDR3 comprises 16 residues. CDR3 sequence reads: CSASGTTKGSSYEQYF. In nucleotides, the CDR3 is TGCAGCGCATCCGGGACTACAAAGGGCAGCTCCTACGAGCAGTACTTC.

The chain's CDR3 is CASRVGTGTYNEQFF. The CDR3 DNA reads as TGCGCCAGCAGGGTGGGGACAGGGACCTACAATGAGCAGTTCTTC. The rearrangement uses TRBV5-1 and TRBJ2-1, with TRBD1 matching over 9 bases. V shed 5 bases, J shed 2 bases, and the junction held 5 bases outside the gene matches. Germline lookup yields CDR1 SGHRS and CDR2 YFSETQ. The CDR3 extends over 15 amino acids.

This clone was observed a handful of times. In nucleotides, the CDR3 is TGTGCCAGCAGCTTGGGGGGGCTTGGAAACACCATATATTTT. This encodes CASSLGGLGNTIYF. The chain employs TRBV5-4 and TRBJ1-3, with a possible D match to TRBD1 (6 bases). Trimming shortened V by 0 bases and J by 3 bases, and 7 bases separated the two germline ends. This CDR3 region has 14 residues. Per germline, CDR1 SGHNT and CDR2 YYREEE (reference sequence).

CDR3 sequence reads: CASSEARGPQHF. The CDR3 nucleotides read TGTGCCAGCAGTGAAGCTCGGGGGCCCCAGCATTTT. The V call is TRBV6-5, the J call TRBJ1-5; D gene uncertain. The CDR3 spans 12 residues. CDR1 MNHEY and CDR2 SVGAGI come from the germline V gene. V was shortened by 5 bases and J by 9 bases, with 11 bases between the two germline ends.

This chain uses TRBV7-9 with TRBJ2-6; TRBD1 matches 10 bases. The CDR3 has 16 residues. V was pared by 5 bases and J by 1 base, with 2 bases of the junction left unmatched. Germline V gene sequence: CDR1 SEHNR, CDR2 FQNEAQ (reference sequence). The CDR3 sequence: CASSEGQGSGANVLTF. Here the CDR3 DNA reads TGTGCCAGCAGCGAGGGACAGGGGTCTGGGGCCAACGTCCTGACTTTC.

This clone turned up a few times. V usage is TRBV2 and J usage is TRBJ2-1; 9 nucleotides line up with TRBD2. Germline loops: CDR1 SNHLY, CDR2 FYNNEI. V was clipped by 5 bases and J by 0 bases; unmatched bases: 11. The CDR3 runs 18 residues. The DNA for the CDR3 is TGTGCCAGCAGTCGTAGCGGGAGCGGTTCCAGCTCCTACAATGAGCAGTTCTTC. Translated, it gives CASSRSGSGSSSYNEQFF. The variable domain in full, with the rest retrieved from reference TRBV2 and TRBJ2-1, is EPEVTQTPSHQVTQMGQEVILRCVPISNHLYFYWYRQILGQKVEFLVSFYNNEISEKSEIFDDQFSVERPDGSNFTLKIRSTKLEDSAMYFCASSRSGSGSSSYNEQFFGPGTRLTVL.

The chain combines TRBV6-6 with TRBJ2-7; 7 positions match TRBD2. The V gene's germline CDR1 is MNHNY and CDR2 SVGAGI (reference sequence). Unmatched junction bases numbered 9, after V lost 4 bases and J lost 3 bases. This CDR3 contains 15 residues. CDR3 in amino acids: CASSLGGGSLYEQYF. The CDR3 nucleotides are TGTGCCAGCAGTTTGGGGGGAGGGTCCCTCTACGAGCAGTACTTC.

As concerns this clone: One junction end disagrees with the germline gene, perhaps due to a read error. This specimen includes other DNA sequences encoding the same CDR3. The rearrangement joins TRBV7-7 to TRBJ2-5; 11 bases agree with TRBD2. The V gene's germline CDR1 is SSHAT and CDR2 FNYEAQ (reference sequence). This CDR3 contains 15 residues. The CDR3 spells CASSLGLAGGETQYF. CDR3 bases: TGTGCTAGCAGCTTAGGTCTAGCGGGAGGAGAGACCCAGTACTTC.

This clone has a handful of counts. The V and J genes are TRBV5-4 and TRBJ2-1; 10 nucleotides line up with TRBD2. The CDR3 covers 17 residues. Germline CDR1 is SGHNT and CDR2 is YYREEE (reference sequence). V was clipped by 0 bases and J by 8 bases; unmatched bases: 11. The CDR3 nucleotides are TGTGCCAGCAGCTTGGGGGCCACCAGCGGGAGGGGGGATGAGCAGTTCTTC. As protein: CASSLGATSGRGDEQFF.

The rearrangement links TRBV5-1 to TRBJ2-1, with D tentatively TRBD2 (5 bases). Trimming took off 2 bases at V and 2 bases at J, with 14 bases between the two ends. This CDR3 is built from 16 residues. CDR1 is SGHRS and CDR2 is YFSETQ in the germline V gene. The CDR3 DNA sequence: TGCGCCAGCAGCTTAAAACTAGAGTTCGCCTACAATGAGCAGTTCTTC. Translated: CASSLKLEFAYNEQFF.

The J gene is TRBJ2-5, the V gene TRBV6-6, with TRBD1 matching over 9 bases. Germline V gene lookup returns CDR1 MNHNY and CDR2 SVGAGI (reference sequence). V lost 2 bases, J lost 1 base, and 5 bases stayed unmatched. The CDR3 runs to 16 residues. The CDR3 is CASSYGTGHLQETQYF. The CDR3 DNA is TGTGCCAGCAGTTACGGGACAGGGCATCTCCAAGAGACCCAGTACTTC.

The rearrangement joins TRBV7-8 to TRBJ2-3, with 8 bases fitting TRBD1. The trim removed 5 bases at V and 9 bases at J, leaving 4 bases unmatched. Germline CDR1 SGHVS, CDR2 FQNEAQ. The CDR3 runs 12 residues. The CDR3 region has the DNA TGTGCCAGCAGCCAGGGGGCTCGAACGCAGTATTTT. It encodes CASSQGARTQYF.

The chain is built from TRBV19 and TRBJ2-3, with D possibly being TRBD2 (6 bases). Per the germline V gene, CDR1 is LNHDA and CDR2 is SQIVND (reference sequence). The CDR3 is made up of 17 amino acids. V was trimmed by 3 bases and J by 0 bases, leaving 16 bases between them. CDR3 region: CASSILGAGGSTDTQYF. DNA of the CDR3: TGTGCCAGTAGTATTCTGGGAGCGGGTGGAAGCACAGATACGCAGTATTTT.